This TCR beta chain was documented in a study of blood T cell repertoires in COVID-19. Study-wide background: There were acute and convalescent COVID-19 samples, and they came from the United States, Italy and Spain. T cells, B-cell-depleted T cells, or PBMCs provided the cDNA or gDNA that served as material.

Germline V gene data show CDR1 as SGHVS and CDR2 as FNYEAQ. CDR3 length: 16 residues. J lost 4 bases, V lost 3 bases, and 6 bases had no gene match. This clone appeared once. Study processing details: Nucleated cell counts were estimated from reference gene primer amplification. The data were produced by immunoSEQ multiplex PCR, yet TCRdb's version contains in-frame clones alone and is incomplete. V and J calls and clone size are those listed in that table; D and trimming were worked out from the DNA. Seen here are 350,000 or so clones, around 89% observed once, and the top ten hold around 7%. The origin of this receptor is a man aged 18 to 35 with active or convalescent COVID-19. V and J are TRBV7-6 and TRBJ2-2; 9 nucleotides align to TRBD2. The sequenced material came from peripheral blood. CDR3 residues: CASSFGVAGVTGELFF. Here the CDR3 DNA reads TGTGCCAGCAGCTTTGGGGTAGCGGGAGTCACCGGGGAGCTGTTTTTT.